The next 4 T cell receptor beta chains were all read from a single sample in a study of T cells in Graves' hyperthyroidism and ophthalmopathy. RNA transcripts yielded amplified TCR beta CDR3 regions. HTBI primers were employed in a first-round RT-PCR of the TCR CDR3. TCRdb itself ran the multiplex PCR reads through MiXCR, one entry per CDR3 protein. The table lists 400,000 or so distinct CDR3 sequences, over 12% of them singletons. The specimen sequenced was blood. The origin of the receptors is a man aged 50 or older with Graves' ophthalmopathy.

This chain joins TRBV6-5 and TRBJ1-1, with 8 bases that match TRBD1. V trimming: 4 bases; J trimming: 6 bases; junction bases outside the gene matches: 10. Germline CDR1 MNHEY, CDR2 SVGAGI. The CDR3 contains 15 residues. CDR3 amino acids: CASSSGPGGRAEAFF. For the CDR3, the DNA is TGTGCCAGCAGTTCGGGACCAGGGGGCCGGGCTGAAGCTTTCTTT.

This clonotype was seen more than once but under ten times. The gene calls are TRBV20-1 and TRBJ2-3; D remains ambiguous. Germline V lookup: CDR1 DFQATT, CDR2 SNEGSKA (reference sequence). The CDR3 is made up of 14 amino acids. Deletions cut 0 bases from V and 4 bases from J, with 11 bases between. The CDR3 region is CSAREIVEPDTQYF. The CDR3 nucleotides are TGCAGTGCTAGAGAGATTGTAGAGCCAGATACGCAGTATTTT.

This clonotype was seen more than once but under ten times. The rearrangement uses TRBV2 and TRBJ2-2; D is possibly TRBD1 or TRBD2 (5 bases each). The CDR3 totals 13 residues. The V and J ends lost 8 bases and 8 bases respectively, with 15 bases between them. The germline V gene has CDR1 SNHLY and CDR2 FYNNEI. The DNA of the CDR3 is TGTGCCAGCGGGACGCTGCCCAGGGGGGAGCTGTTTTTT. Encoded protein: CASGTLPRGELFF.

With regard to this clonotype: With a much larger clone just one base away, this may be a read error. This chain uses TRBV2 with TRBJ2-2; maybe TRBD1 (6 bases). The germline gives CDR1 SNHLY, CDR2 FYNNEI. CDR3 size: 11 residues. The CDR3 sequence: CASRGSGELVF. CDR3 sequence (DNA): TGTGCCAGCAGGGGGTCAGGGGAGCTGGTTTTT.